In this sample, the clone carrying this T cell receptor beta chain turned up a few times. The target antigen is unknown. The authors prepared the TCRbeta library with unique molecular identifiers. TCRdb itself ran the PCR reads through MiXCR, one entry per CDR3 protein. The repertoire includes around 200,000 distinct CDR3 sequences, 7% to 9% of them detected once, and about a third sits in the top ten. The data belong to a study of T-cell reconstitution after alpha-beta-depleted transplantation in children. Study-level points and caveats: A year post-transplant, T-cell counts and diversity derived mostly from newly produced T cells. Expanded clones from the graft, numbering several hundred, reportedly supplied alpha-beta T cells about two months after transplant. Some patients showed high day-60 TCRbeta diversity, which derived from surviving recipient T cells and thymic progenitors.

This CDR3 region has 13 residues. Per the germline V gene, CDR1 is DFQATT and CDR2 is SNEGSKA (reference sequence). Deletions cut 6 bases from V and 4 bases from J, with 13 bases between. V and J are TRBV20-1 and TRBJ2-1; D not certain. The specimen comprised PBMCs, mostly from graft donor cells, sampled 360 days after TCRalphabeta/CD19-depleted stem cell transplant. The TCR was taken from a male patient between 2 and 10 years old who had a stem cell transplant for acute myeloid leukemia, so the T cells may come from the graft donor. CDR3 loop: CSAPLRSYNEQFF. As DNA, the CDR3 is TGCAGTGCCCCCCTGCGCTCGTACAATGAGCAGTTCTTC.